This T cell receptor beta chain was sequenced during a study of T-cell memory formation after mild COVID-19. In its sample, this clonotype was seen a few times. TCRdb ran MiXCR on the 5' RACE reads and lists one entry per CDR3 protein. Of around 130,000 distinct CDR3 sequences in the sample, approximately 5.9% are singletons; the top ten hold approximately 2%. CDR1 is SEHNR and CDR2 is FQNEAQ in the germline V gene (reference sequence). The CDR3 loop spans 16 amino acids. With V trimmed by 5 bases and J by 9 bases, 12 bases remained unmatched. V gene TRBV7-9 combines with J gene TRBJ2-1, with 11 positions matching TRBD2. This TCR was recovered from an adult woman who had mild COVID-19 (a few samples of this study predate the infection). Cell type and time point are not known. The specimen sequenced was PBMCs or a T cell subset sorted from them (not recorded which). CDR3 residues: CASSAIGLAGGIEQFF. CDR3 sequence (DNA): TGTGCCAGCAGCGCCATCGGGCTAGCGGGAGGAATTGAGCAGTTCTTC.